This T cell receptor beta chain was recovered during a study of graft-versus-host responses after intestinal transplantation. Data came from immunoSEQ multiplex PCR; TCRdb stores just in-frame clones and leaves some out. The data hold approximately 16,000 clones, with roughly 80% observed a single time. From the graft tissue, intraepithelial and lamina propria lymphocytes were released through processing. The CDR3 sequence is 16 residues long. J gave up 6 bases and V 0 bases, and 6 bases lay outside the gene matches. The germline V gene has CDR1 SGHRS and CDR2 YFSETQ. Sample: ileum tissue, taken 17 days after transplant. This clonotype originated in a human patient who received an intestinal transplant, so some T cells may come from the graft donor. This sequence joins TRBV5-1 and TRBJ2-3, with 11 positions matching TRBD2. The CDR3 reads CASSLGLAGSGDTQYF. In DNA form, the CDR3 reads TGCGCCAGCAGCTTGGGACTAGCGGGGAGTGGGGATACGCAGTATTTT.